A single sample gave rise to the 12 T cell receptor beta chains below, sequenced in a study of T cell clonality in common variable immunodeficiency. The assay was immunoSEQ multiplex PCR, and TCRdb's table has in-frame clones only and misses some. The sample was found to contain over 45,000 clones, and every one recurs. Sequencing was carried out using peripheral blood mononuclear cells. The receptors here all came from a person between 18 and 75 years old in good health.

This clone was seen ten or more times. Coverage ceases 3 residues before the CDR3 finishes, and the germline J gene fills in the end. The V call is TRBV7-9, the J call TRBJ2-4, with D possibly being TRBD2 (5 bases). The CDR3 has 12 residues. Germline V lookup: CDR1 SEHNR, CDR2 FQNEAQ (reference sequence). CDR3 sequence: CASSTETTVQYF. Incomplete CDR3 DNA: TGTGCCAGCAGCACAGAGACTACTGTT.

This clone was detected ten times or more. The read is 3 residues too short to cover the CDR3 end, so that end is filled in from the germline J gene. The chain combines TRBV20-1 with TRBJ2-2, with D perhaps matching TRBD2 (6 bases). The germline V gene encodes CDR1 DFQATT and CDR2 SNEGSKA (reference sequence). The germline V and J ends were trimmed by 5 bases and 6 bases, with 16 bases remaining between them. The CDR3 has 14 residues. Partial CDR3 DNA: TGCAGTGCTGGGAGCGGGTGGGCACCCGGGGAG. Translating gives CSAGSGWAPGE. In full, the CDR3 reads CSAGSGWAPGELFF.

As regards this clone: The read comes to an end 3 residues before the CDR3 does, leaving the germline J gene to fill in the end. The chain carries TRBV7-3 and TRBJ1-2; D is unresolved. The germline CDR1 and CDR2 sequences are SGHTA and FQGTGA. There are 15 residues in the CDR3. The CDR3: CASSLGLAGANDYTF. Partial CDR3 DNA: TGTGCCAGCAGCTTAGGACTAGCGGGAGCAAATGAC.

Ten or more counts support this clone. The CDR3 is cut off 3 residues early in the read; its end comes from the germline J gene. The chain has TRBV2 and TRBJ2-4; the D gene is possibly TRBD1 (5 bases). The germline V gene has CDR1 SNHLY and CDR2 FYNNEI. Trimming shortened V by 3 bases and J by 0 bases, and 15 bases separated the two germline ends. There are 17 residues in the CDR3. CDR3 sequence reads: CASSERRGALAKNIQYF. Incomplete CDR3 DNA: TGTGCCAGCAGTGAGAGAAGGGGTGCTCTAGCCAAAAACATT.

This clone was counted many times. CDR3 bases read: TGTGCCAGCAGCTGGGGGGACGGCGAAGGAGATACG. Its translation: CASSWGDGEGDT. The full CDR3 sequence reads CASSWGDGEGDTQYF. The rearrangement links TRBV11-2 to TRBJ2-3; maybe TRBD2 (6 bases). The CDR3 end falls 3 residues outside the read, so it is completed with the germline J gene. Germline V gene data show CDR1 as SGHAT and CDR2 as FQNNGV. CDR3 length equals 15 residues. The germline V and J ends were trimmed by 4 bases and 5 bases, with 16 bases remaining between them.

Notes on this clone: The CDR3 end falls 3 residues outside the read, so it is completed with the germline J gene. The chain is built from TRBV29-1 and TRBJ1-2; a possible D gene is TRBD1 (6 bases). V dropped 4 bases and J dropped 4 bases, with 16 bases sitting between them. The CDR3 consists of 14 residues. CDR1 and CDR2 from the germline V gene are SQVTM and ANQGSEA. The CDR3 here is CSVATPGTPYGYTF. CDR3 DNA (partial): TGCAGCGTTGCAACCCCCGGGACACCCTATGGC.

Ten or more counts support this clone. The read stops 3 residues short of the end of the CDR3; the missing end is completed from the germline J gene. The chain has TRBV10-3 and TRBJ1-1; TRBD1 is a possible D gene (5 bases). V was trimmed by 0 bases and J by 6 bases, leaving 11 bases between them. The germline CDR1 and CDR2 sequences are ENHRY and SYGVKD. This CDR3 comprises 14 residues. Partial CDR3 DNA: TGTGCCATCAGTGAGTCTGTCGAGGGGTCTGAA. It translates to CAISESVEGSE. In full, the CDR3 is CAISESVEGSEAFF.

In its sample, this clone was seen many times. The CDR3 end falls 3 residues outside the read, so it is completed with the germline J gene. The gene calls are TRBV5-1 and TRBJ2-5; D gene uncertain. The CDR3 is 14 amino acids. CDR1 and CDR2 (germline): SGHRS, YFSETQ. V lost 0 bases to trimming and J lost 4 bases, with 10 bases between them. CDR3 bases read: TGCGCCAGCAGCTTGGAGGGCCGAGGAGAGACC. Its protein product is CASSLEGRGET. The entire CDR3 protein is CASSLEGRGETQYF.

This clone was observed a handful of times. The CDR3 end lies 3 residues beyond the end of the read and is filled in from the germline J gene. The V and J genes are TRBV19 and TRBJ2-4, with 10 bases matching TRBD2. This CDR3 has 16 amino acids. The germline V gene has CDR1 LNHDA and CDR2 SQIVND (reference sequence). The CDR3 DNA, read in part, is TGTGCCAGTAGACCCCCGGGTAGCGGGGGGCAAGAGATT. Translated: CASRPPGSGGQEI. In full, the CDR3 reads CASRPPGSGGQEIQYF.

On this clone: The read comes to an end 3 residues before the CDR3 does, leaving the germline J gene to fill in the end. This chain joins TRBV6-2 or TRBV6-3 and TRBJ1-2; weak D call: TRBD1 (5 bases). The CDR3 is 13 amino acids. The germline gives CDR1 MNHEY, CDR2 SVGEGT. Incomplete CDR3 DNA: TGTGCCAGCAGTTCTCTAGCTCCGGGGGAC. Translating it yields CASSSLAPGD. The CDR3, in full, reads CASSSLAPGDYTF.

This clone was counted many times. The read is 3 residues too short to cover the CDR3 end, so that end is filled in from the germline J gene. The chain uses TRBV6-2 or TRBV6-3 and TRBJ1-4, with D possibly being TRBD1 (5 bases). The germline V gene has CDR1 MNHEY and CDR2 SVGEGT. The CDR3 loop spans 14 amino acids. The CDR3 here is CASSYPDSYPKLFF. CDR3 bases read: TGTGCCAGCAGTTACCCCGACAGCTACCCCAAA.

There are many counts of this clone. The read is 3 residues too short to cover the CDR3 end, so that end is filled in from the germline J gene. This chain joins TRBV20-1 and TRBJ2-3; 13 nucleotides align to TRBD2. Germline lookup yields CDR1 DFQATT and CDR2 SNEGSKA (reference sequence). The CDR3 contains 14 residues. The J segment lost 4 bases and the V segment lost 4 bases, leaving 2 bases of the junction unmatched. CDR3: CSATGLAGADTQYF. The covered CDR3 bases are TGCAGTGCTACCGGACTAGCGGGGGCAGATACG.